Included here is one TCR beta chain sequence, with context. Donors were grouped by their self-reported clinical history. The V gene end was trimmed by 4 bases and the J gene end by 9 bases; junction bases not matched to a gene: 8. CDR1 and CDR2 from the germline V gene are LGHNA and YSLEER. The CDR3 is made up of 15 amino acids. The sample belongs to a study of blood T cell repertoires in COVID-19. Background on the study: Donors in the United States, Italy and Spain gave samples during acute or convalescent COVID-19. Sources were T cells, B-cell-depleted T cells, or PBMCs; the material itself was cDNA or gDNA.

Per the original data handling: Reference gene primers were amplified, and this amplification served to estimate nucleated cell counts. Only in-frame clones appear in the TCRdb table, and some are missing; sequencing was by immunoSEQ multiplex PCR. V, J and clone size derive from that table, while D and trimming were established from the DNA sequence. The sample holds about 230,000 clones, 85% to 90% seen once. Material: PBMCs or T cells enriched from blood (not recorded which). This TCR came from a woman aged 30 to 39 with acute COVID-19. The chain links TRBV4-3 to TRBJ1-6; TRBD1 agrees at 8 bases. CDR3 nucleotide sequence: TGCGCCAGCAGCCGGGCCGGGACAGGTATTTCACCCCTCCACTTT. Translation gives CASSRAGTGISPLHF.